This entry describes one T cell receptor beta chain. This record comes from a study of blood T cell repertoires in COVID-19. As for the study in general: Samples taken during acute and convalescent COVID-19 were collected in the United States, Italy and Spain. From T cells, B-cell-depleted T cells, or PBMCs came the material, which was cDNA or gDNA.

Original processing notes: Scientists estimated how many nucleated cells there were by amplifying reference gene primers. Sequencing was performed with immunoSEQ multiplex PCR; in TCRdb, only in-frame clones are kept and a portion is missing. Clonal size and the V and J genes are those of that table, whereas D and trimming came from the DNA. Among tens of thousands of clones listed, about 82% were seen once. The sequenced material came from peripheral blood. This clonotype was obtained from a human donor with active COVID-19. The donor label of this sample is uncertain.

The CDR3 nucleotides are TGTGCCTGGAGTGACCCTAGCGGGGGCTACGAGCAGTACTTC. Translated, it gives CAWSDPSGGYEQYF. J is TRBJ2-7 and V is TRBV30; 10 nucleotides line up with TRBD2. V was clipped by 1 base and J by 3 bases; unmatched bases: 3. The CDR3 sequence is 14 residues long. The germline V gene encodes CDR1 GTSNPN and CDR2 SVGIG (reference sequence).